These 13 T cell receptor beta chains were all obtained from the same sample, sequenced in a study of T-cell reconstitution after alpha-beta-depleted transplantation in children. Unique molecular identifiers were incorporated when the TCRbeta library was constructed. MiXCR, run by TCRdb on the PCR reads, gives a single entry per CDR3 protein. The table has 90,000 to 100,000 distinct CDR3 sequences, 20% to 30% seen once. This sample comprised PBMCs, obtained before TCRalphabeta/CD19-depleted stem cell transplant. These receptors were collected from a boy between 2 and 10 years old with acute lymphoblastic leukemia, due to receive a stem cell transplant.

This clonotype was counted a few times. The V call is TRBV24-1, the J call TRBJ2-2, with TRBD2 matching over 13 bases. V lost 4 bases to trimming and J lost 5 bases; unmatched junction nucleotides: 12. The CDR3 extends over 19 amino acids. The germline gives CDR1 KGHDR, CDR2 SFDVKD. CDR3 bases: TGTGCCACCAGTGAGCGTGACATCGGACTAGCGGGAGTTACCGGGGAGCTGTTTTTT. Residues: CATSERDIGLAGVTGELFF.

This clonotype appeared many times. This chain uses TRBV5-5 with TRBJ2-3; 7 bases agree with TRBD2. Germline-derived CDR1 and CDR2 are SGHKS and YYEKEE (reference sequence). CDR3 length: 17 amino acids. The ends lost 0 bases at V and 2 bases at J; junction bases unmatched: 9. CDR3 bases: TGTGCCAGCAGCTTGGCCTGGCGGGAGTTTGTCACAGATACGCAGTATTTT. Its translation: CASSLAWREFVTDTQYF.

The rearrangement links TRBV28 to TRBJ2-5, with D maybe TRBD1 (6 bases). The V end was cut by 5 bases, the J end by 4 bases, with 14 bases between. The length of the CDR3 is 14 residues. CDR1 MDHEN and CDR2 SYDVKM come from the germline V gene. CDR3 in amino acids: CASSDPGALETQYF. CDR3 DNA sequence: TGTGCCAGCAGTGACCCAGGGGCCCTAGAGACCCAGTACTTC.

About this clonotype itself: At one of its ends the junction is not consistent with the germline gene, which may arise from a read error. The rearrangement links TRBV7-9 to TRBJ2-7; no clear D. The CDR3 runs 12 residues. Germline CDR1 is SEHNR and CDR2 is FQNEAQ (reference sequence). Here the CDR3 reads CVSSFSFYEQYF. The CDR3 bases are TGTGTCAGCAGCTTCTCCTTCTACGAGCAGTACTTC. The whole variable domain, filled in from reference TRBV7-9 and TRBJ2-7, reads DTGVSQNPRHKITKRGQNVTFRCDPISEHNRLYWYRQTLGQGPEFLTYFQNEAQLEKSRLLSDRFSAERPKGSFSTLEIQRTEQGDSAMYLCVSSFSFYEQYFGPGTRLTVT.

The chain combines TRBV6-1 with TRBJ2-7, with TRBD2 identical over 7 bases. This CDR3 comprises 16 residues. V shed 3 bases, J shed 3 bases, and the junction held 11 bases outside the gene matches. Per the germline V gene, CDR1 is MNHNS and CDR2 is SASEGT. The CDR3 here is CASSERGGTLFYEQYF. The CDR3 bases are TGTGCCAGCAGTGAGCGCGGGGGAACCCTCTTCTACGAGCAGTACTTC.

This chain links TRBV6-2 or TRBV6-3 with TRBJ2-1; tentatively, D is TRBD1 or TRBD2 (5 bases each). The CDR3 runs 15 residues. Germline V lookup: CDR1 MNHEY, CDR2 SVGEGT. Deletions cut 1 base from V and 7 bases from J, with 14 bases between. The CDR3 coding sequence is TGTGCCAGCAGTTACTTACCTTCGGGGCGGAATGAGCAGTTCTTC. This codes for CASSYLPSGRNEQFF.

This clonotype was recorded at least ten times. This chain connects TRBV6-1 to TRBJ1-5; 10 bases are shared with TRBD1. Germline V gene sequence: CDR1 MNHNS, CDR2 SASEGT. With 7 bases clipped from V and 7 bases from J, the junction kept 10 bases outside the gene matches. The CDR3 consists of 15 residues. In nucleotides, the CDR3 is TGTGCCAGCAAAACGGGACAGGGGTTCGAGCAGCCCCAGCATTTT. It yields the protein CASKTGQGFEQPQHF.

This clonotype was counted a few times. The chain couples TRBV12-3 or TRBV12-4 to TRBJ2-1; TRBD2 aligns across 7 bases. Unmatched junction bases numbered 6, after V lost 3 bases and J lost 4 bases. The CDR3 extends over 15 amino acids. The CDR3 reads CASSFASGAYNEQFF. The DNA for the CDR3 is TGTGCCAGCAGTTTTGCCAGCGGGGCATACAATGAGCAGTTCTTC.

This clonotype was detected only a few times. In DNA form, the CDR3 reads TGTGCCAGCAGTCCCTCCTTTACCTACGAGCAGTACTTC. Protein sequence: CASSPSFTYEQYF. The chain links TRBV27 to TRBJ2-7; D is unresolved. Germline V CDR1 and CDR2: MNHEY, SMNVEV (reference sequence). Trimming left V 5 bases short and J 2 bases short, with 10 bases between. The CDR3 is 13 residues long.

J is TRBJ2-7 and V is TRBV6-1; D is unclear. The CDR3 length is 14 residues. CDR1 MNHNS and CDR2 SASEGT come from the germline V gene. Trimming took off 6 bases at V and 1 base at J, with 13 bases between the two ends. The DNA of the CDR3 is TGTGCCAGCAGGTCCACGGCCGTTTCCTACGAGCAGTACTTC. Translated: CASRSTAVSYEQYF.

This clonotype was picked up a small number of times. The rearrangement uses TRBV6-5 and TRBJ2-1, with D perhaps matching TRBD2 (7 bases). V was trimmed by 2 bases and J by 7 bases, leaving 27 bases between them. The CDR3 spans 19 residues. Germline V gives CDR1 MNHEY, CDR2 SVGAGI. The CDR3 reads CASSYGGWGRGGSGNEQFF. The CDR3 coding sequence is TGTGCCAGCAGTTACGGTGGTTGGGGGCGGGGCGGGAGTGGGAATGAGCAGTTCTTC.

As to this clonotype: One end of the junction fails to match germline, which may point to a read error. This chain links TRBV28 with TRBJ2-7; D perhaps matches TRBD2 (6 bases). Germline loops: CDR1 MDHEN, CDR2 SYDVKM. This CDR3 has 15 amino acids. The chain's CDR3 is CASSLLSGGSSEQYF. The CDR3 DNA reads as TGTGCCAGCAGTTTGCTGAGCGGAGGGTCCTCCGAGCAGTACTTC.

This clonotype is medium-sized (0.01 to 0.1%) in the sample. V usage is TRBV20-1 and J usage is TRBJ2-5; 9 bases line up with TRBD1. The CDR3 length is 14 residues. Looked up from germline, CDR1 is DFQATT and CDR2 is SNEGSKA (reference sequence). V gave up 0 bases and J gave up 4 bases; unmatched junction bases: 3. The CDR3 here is CSARDRTGVETQYF. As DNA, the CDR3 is TGCAGTGCTAGAGATCGGACAGGGGTAGAGACCCAGTACTTC.